The present T cell receptor beta chain was sequenced within a study of T-cell reconstitution after alpha-beta-depleted transplantation in children. Points from the study as a whole: The authors attributed T-cell counts and diversity one year after transplant mostly to newly produced T cells. In some patients, recipient T cells and intrathymic progenitors surviving conditioning explained high day-60 diversity. At around two months after transplant, the alpha-beta T cells were reportedly derived from several hundred expanded clones that came from non-depleted graft cells.

As it was prepared, the TCRbeta library received unique molecular identifiers. TCRdb fed the PCR reads into MiXCR, producing one record per CDR3 protein. The sample lists roughly 74,000 distinct CDR3 sequences; about a sixth were seen once. V was cut by 1 base and J by 8 bases, with 12 bases left in between. The CDR3 totals 15 residues. Germline V gene data show CDR1 as ENHRY and CDR2 as SYGVKD. This clonotype was seen only a few times. Its specificity is not known. The sample in question was PBMCs, mostly from graft donor cells, obtained 360 days after TCRalphabeta/CD19-depleted stem cell transplant. V is TRBV10-3 and J is TRBJ1-6; TRBD1 is a possible D gene (6 bases). The TCR comes from a male patient aged 2-9 years who had a stem cell transplant for acute lymphoblastic leukemia, so the T cells may come from the graft donor. For the CDR3, the DNA is TGTGCCATCAGTGAGTTGACAGGCCGGGATTCACCCCTCCACTTT. Its translation is CAISELTGRDSPLHF.